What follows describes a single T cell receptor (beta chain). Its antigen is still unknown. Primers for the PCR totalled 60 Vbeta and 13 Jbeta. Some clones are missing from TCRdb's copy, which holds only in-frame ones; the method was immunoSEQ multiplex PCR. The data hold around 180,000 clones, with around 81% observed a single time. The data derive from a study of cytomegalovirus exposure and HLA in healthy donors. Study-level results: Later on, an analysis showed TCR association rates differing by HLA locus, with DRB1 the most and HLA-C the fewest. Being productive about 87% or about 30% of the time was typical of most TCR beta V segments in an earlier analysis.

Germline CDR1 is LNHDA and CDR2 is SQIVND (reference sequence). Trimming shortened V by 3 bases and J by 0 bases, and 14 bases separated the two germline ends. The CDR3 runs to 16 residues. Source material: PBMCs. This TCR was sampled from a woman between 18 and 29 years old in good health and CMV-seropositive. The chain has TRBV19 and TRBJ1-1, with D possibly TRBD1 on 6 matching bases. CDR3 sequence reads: CASSMGRGGLNTEAFF. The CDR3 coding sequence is TGTGCCAGTAGTATGGGGAGGGGGGGGCTGAACACTGAAGCTTTCTTT. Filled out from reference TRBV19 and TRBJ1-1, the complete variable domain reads DGGITQSPKYLFRKEGQNVTLSCEQNLNHDAMYWYRQDPGQGLRLIYYSQIVNDFQKGDIAEGYSVSREKKESFPLTVTSAQKNPTAFYLCASSMGRGGLNTEAFFGQGTRLTVV.